Reported below is one T cell receptor (beta chain). Its antigen is still unknown. J gave up 3 bases and V 0 bases, and 6 bases lay outside the gene matches. From germline, CDR1 is LGHNA and CDR2 YSLEER. CDR3 length: 18 amino acids. Per the study methods: As immunoSEQ supplied junction-only sequences (without quality scores), filtering differed. Assay: immunoSEQ multiplex PCR; the TCRdb copy retains only in-frame clones and omits some. V, J and clone size are those of that table, while D and trimming were read from the DNA. This table holds more than 2 million clones, over 85% found once. These data belong to a study of shared clonotypes between healthy human individuals. The study, taken as a whole, reports: It was expected that sequencing depth would affect clonotype sharing among donors.

Terminally differentiated effector memory CD45RA+ cells were excluded by CCR7 positive selection of CD45RO-negative cells. The rearrangement joins TRBV4-3 to TRBJ2-2; 11 nucleotides match TRBD2. Sequencing input: naive CD8+ T cells sorted from blood. The receptor comes from a man between 18 and 35 years old in good health. CDR3 coding DNA: TGCGCCAGCAGCCAAGATATAGTAGCGGGAGGGTACACCGGGGAGCTGTTTTTT. Translation: CASSQDIVAGGYTGELFF.